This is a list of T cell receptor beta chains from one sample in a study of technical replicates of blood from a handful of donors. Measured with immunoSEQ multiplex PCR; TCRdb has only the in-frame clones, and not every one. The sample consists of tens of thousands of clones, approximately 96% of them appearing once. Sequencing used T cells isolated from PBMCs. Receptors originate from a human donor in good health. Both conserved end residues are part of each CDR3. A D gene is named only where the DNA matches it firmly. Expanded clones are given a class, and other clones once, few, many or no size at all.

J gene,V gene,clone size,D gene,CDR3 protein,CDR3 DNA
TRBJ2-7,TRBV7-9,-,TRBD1,CASKRTGGTEQYF,TGTGCCAGCAAAAGGACAGGGGGTACCGAGCAGTACTTC
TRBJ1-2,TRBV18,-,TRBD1,CASSPGTGGEYGYTF,TGTGCCAGCTCACCTGGGACAGGGGGAGAGTATGGCTACACCTTC
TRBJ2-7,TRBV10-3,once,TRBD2,CAISDVLAGRYEQYF,TGTGCCATCAGTGATGTACTAGCGGGAAGATACGAGCAGTACTTC
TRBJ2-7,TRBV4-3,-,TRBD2,CASSHREGAYEQYF,TGCGCCAGCAGCCACCGGGAGGGGGCCTACGAGCAGTACTTC
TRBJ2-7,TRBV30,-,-,CAWSEGAYEQYF,TGTGCCTGGAGTGAGGGGGCCTACGAGCAGTACTTC
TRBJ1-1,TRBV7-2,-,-,CASSLAGTEAFF,TGTGCCAGCAGCTTGGCAGGCACTGAAGCTTTCTTT
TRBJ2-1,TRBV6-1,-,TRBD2,CASSELAGAFLEQFF,TGTGCCAGCAGTGAACTAGCGGGAGCCTTTCTCGAGCAGTTCTTC
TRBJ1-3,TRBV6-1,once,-,CASSEVSGHRYSGNTIYF,TGTGCCAGCAGTGAAGTGTCCGGACACCGATACTCTGGAAACACCATATATTTT
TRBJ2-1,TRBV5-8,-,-,CASSLGLFGQGSYNEQFF,TGTGCCAGCAGCTTGGGTCTGTTCGGCCAGGGTTCCTACAATGAGCAGTTCTTC
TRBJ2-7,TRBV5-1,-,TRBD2,CASGSGSYEQYF,TGCGCCAGCGGGAGCGGGAGCTACGAGCAGTACTTC
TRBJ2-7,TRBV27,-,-,CASSVGASSYEQYF,TGTGCCAGCAGTGTAGGGGCCAGCTCCTACGAGCAGTACTTC
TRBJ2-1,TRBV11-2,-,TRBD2,CASRGLAGSYNEQFF,TGTGCCAGCAGGGGACTAGCGGGATCCTACAATGAGCAGTTCTTC
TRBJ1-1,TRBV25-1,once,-,CASSFSVENTEAFF,TGTGCCAGCAGTTTCTCGGTAGAGAACACTGAAGCTTTCTTT
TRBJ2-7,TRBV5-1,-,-,CASSLAYSSYEQYF,TGCGCCAGCAGCTTGGCCTACAGTTCCTACGAGCAGTACTTC
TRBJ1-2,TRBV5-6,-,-,CASSLAGYPTGYTF,TGTGCCAGCAGCTTAGCGGGCTACCCAACTGGCTACACCTTC
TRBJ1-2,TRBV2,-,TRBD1,CASTAGQNYGYTF,TGTGCCAGCACCGCGGGACAGAACTATGGCTACACCTTC
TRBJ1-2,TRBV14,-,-,CASSPRFRYGYTF,TGTGCCAGCAGCCCCAGGTTTCGGTATGGCTACACCTTC
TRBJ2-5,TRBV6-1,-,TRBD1,CASSETLQGFGETQYF,TGTGCCAGCAGTGAAACCCTACAGGGGTTCGGAGAGACCCAGTACTTC
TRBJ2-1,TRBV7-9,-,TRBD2,CASSVTGTSGSDEQFF,TGTGCCAGCAGCGTGACCGGGACTAGCGGGAGTGATGAGCAGTTCTTC
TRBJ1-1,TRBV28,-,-,CASSLQGLNTEAFF,TGTGCCAGCAGTTTACAGGGATTGAACACTGAAGCTTTCTTT
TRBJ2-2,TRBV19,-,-,CASSTGVRGELFF,TGTGCCAGTAGTACAGGGGTCCGAGGGGAGCTGTTTTTT
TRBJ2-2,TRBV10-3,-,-,CAISEGPGVGELFF,TGTGCCATCAGTGAGGGACCGGGAGTGGGGGAGCTGTTTTTT
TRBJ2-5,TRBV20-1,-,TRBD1,CSAGTGETQYF,TGCAGTGCCGGGACAGGGGAGACCCAGTACTTC
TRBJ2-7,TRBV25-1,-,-,CASSSSDRHYEQYF,TGTGCCAGCAGTTCCTCGGACAGACACTACGAGCAGTACTTC
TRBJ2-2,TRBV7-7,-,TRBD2,CASSLKSGSVAGELFF,TGTGCCAGCAGCTTGAAGAGCGGGAGTGTTGCCGGGGAGCTGTTTTTT
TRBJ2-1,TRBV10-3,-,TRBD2,CAIRDSSGRADNEQFF,TGTGCCATCAGGGACAGTAGCGGGAGGGCCGACAATGAGCAGTTCTTC
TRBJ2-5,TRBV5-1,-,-,CASRGTLLRVSVETQYF,TGCGCCAGCCGGGGTACGCTTTTGCGGGTCTCCGTCGAGACCCAGTACTTC
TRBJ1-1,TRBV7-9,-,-,CASSFKNRAPEAFF,TGTGCCAGCAGCTTCAAGAACAGGGCCCCTGAAGCTTTCTTT
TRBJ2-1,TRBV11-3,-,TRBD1,CASSWQGEFEQFF,TGTGCCAGCAGCTGGCAGGGGGAATTTGAGCAGTTCTTC
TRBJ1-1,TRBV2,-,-,CASSDAYREAFF,TGTGCCAGCAGTGATGCCTACAGAGAAGCTTTCTTT
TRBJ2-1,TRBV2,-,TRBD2,CASSLLAGGPNEQFF,TGTGCCAGCAGCCTACTAGCGGGAGGGCCCAATGAGCAGTTCTTC